This passage covers 9 T cell receptor beta chains from one sample sequenced in a study of blood T cell repertoires in COVID-19. Generated by immunoSEQ multiplex PCR, the TCRdb table keeps only in-frame clones and is missing some. The sample yields about 250,000 clones, roughly three quarters seen once. Source material: peripheral blood. These receptors were taken from a woman aged 40 to 50 with active or convalescent COVID-19.

The chain carries TRBV2 and TRBJ1-4; 8 bases align to TRBD1. The ends lost 3 bases at V and 8 bases at J; junction bases unmatched: 2. This CDR3 region has 13 residues. Germline V gene sequence: CDR1 SNHLY, CDR2 FYNNEI. The CDR3 loop reads CASSDRDREKLFF. The CDR3 nucleotides read TGTGCCAGCAGTGACAGGGACAGGGAAAAACTGTTTTTT.

This chain joins TRBV21-1 and TRBJ2-2; the D call in the table, TRBD2, was not verified against the DNA. TRBV21-1 is a recognized pseudogene. The CDR3 sequence is 14 residues long. For the CDR3, the DNA is TGTGCCAGCAGCAGCGGGGGGCTACCTCAATGGCTGTTTTTT. It translates to CASSSGGLPQWLFF.

The chain combines TRBV25-1 with TRBJ1-1; tentative D call: TRBD1 (6 bases). This CDR3 is 16 amino acids long. CDR1 is MGHDK and CDR2 is SYGVNS in the germline V gene. Trimming left V 1 base short and J 1 base short, with 13 bases between. The CDR3 bases are TGTGCCAGCAGTGAATTCTGGCAGGGGACGAACACTGAAGCTTTCTTT. Residues: CASSEFWQGTNTEAFF.

This chain connects TRBV5-1 to TRBJ1-1; D gene unclear. Germline CDR1 reads SGHRS; CDR2 reads YFSETQ. V shed 5 bases and J shed 5 bases, with 7 bases lying between them. The CDR3 runs to 11 residues. In nucleotides, the CDR3 is TGCGCCAGCAGGTTATCGACTGAAGCTTTCTTT. Protein product: CASRLSTEAFF. Variable domain in full (rest from reference TRBV5-1 and TRBJ1-1): KAGVTQTPRYLIKTRGQQVTLSCSPISGHRSVSWYQQTPGQGLQFLFEYFSETQRNKGNFPGRFSGRQFSNSRSEMNVSTLELGDSALYLCASRLSTEAFFGQGTRLTVV.

CDR3 DNA: TGTGCCTGGAGTGATACCAGGGGAAGGAGAGGGCCCCAGCATTTT. Protein: CAWSDTRGRRGPQHF. The chain is built from TRBV30 and TRBJ1-5; D perhaps matches TRBD1 (6 bases). The CDR3 runs 15 residues. Trimming left V 1 base short and J 9 bases short, with 19 bases between. Germline V CDR1 and CDR2: GTSNPN, SVGIG (reference sequence).

This clone was counted a few times. The sample holds other DNA sequences that translate to the same CDR3. The chain couples TRBV6-1 to TRBJ1-6; tentative D call: TRBD1 (5 bases). The germline gives CDR1 MNHNS, CDR2 SASEGT. This CDR3 is 15 amino acids long. The V gene lost 2 bases and the J gene lost 7 bases, with 12 bases spanning the gap. CDR3 amino acids: CASSETQGSNSPLHF. The CDR3 DNA is TGTGCCAGCAGTGAAACGCAGGGTTCCAATTCACCCCTCCACTTT.

The V and J genes are TRBV28 and TRBJ2-2; no definite D call. Trimming shortened V by 2 bases and J by 7 bases, and 11 bases separated the two germline ends. Germline loops: CDR1 MDHEN, CDR2 SYDVKM. CDR3 length: 14 residues. The CDR3 nucleotides are TGTGCCAGCAGTTTAGGCCCTAGAAGCGGGGAGCTGTTTTTT. Its translation is CASSLGPRSGELFF.

The chain carries TRBV30 and TRBJ1-1, with D possibly being TRBD1 (5 bases). Germline loops: CDR1 GTSNPN, CDR2 SVGIG (reference sequence). This CDR3 has 12 amino acids. V was clipped by 0 bases and J by 3 bases, with 5 bases between them. The CDR3 coding sequence is TGTGCCTGGAGTGTAGGGGACACTGAAGCTTTCTTT. Translated: CAWSVGDTEAFF.

The chain carries TRBV23-1 and TRBJ1-6; D is perhaps TRBD1 (6 bases). TRBV23-1 is an open reading frame, and its role is uncertain. Trimming pared 6 bases from V and 10 bases from J, leaving 16 bases between. This CDR3 comprises 14 residues. The CDR3, as DNA: TGCGCCAGCAGGCCGGGGAACAGGGCCTCACCCCTCCACTTT. Protein sequence: CASRPGNRASPLHF.